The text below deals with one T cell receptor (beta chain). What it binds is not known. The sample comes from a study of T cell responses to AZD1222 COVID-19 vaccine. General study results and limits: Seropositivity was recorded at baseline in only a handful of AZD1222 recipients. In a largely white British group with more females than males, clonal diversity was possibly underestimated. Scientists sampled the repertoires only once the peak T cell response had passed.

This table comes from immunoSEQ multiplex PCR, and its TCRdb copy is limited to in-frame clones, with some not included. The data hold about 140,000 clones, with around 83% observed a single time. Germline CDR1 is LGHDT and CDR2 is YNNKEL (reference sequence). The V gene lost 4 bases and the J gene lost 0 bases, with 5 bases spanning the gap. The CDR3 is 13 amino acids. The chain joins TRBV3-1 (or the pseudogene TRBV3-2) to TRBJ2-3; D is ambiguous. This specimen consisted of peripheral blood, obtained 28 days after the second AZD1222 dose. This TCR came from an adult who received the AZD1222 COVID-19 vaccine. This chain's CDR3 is CASSPYSTDTQYF. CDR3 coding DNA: TGTGCCAGCAGCCCATATAGCACAGATACGCAGTATTTT.